A selection of T cell receptor beta chains follows, all from one sample in a study of T-cell memory formation after mild COVID-19. TCRdb fed the 5' RACE reads into MiXCR, producing one record per CDR3 protein. This sample has over 30,000 distinct CDR3 sequences, with about an eighth found just once. Sequenced input: PBMCs or a T cell subset sorted from them (not recorded which). These receptors originate from a man between 18 and 29 years old who had mild COVID-19 (a few samples of this study predate the infection). Cell type and time point are not known. CDR3s include the opening cysteine and the closing phenylalanine or tryptophan. D genes are given only for firm matches. Some rows have no size entry. The others give once, few or many, or a class for an expanded clone.

TRBJ1-1 14 NA TRBV7-2 NA CASSAGGGHTEAFF TGTGCCAGCAGCGCCGGAGGGGGGCACACTGAAGCTTTCTTT
TRBJ2-3 15 TRBD2 TRBV6-2/TRBV6-3 many CASSATGLVPDTQYF TGTGCCAGCAGTGCAACGGGACTAGTCCCAGATACGCAGTATTTT
TRBJ2-3 18 NA TRBV4-3 many CASSQEGALGIGTDTQYF TGCGCCAGCAGCCAAGAAGGCGCGCTTGGGATCGGCACAGATACGCAGTATTTT
TRBJ2-1 16 TRBD2 TRBV18 many CASSSITGGGTNEQFF TGTGCCAGCTCATCAATAACCGGGGGGGGGACGAATGAGCAGTTCTTC
TRBJ2-3 16 TRBD1 TRBV4-3 many CASSQAVPGGADTQYF TGCGCCAGCAGCCAAGCCGTCCCAGGGGGCGCAGATACGCAGTATTTT
TRBJ2-5 17 TRBD2 TRBV5-1 NA CASSAGLAGYSQETQYF TGCGCCAGCAGCGCTGGACTAGCGGGGTACTCCCAAGAGACCCAGTACTTC
TRBJ2-7 16 TRBD1 TRBV6-5 many CASSRTGVMRRYEQYF TGTGCCAGCAGCAGGACAGGGGTGATGCGCCGATACGAGCAGTACTTC
TRBJ2-3 15 TRBD1 TRBV29-1 many CSVDADRGSEDTQYF TGCAGCGTTGATGCGGACAGGGGAAGTGAAGATACGCAGTATTTT
TRBJ1-2 13 NA TRBV2 many CASRDLLNYGYTF TGTGCCAGCCGGGACCTCTTGAACTATGGCTACACCTTC
TRBJ1-6 14 NA TRBV5-8 many CASSHVYGNSPLHF TGTGCCAGCAGCCACGTGTACGGGAATTCACCCCTCCACTTT
TRBJ1-2 13 NA TRBV27 many CASSSQGSYGYTF TGTGCCAGCAGTTCCCAGGGGTCCTATGGCTACACCTTC
TRBJ2-1 16 TRBD2 TRBV3-1 many CASSQESRGGDDEQFF TGTGCCAGCAGCCAAGAATCACGGGGGGGTGACGATGAGCAGTTCTTC
TRBJ2-3 17 TRBD2 TRBV7-9 many CASSSTRAGASTDTQYF TGTGCCAGCAGCTCGACACGAGCGGGGGCCTCCACAGATACGCAGTATTTT
TRBJ2-1 17 TRBD2 TRBV4-2 many CASSQALLAGGHNEQFF TGTGCCAGCAGCCAAGCCTTACTAGCGGGGGGACACAATGAGCAGTTCTTC
TRBJ1-2 13 NA TRBV6-2/TRBV6-3 many CASSFQPRDGYTF TGTGCCAGCAGTTTCCAACCAAGGGATGGCTACACCTTC
TRBJ2-7 16 TRBD1 TRBV20-1 many CSARELGDRGIYEQYF TGCAGTGCTAGAGAACTAGGGGACAGGGGGATCTACGAGCAGTACTTC
TRBJ2-7 15 TRBD1 TRBV30 many CAWTIAGTGDYEQYF TGTGCCTGGACAATCGCCGGGACAGGGGACTACGAGCAGTACTTC
TRBJ2-2 12 NA TRBV28 many CASGGQPGELFF TGTGCCAGCGGAGGACAGCCCGGGGAGCTGTTTTTT
TRBJ2-5 15 NA TRBV3-1 NA CASSQDLGPAGTQYF TGTGCCAGCAGCCAAGATCTAGGCCCCGCGGGGACCCAGTACTTC
TRBJ2-5 15 TRBD2 TRBV3-1 many CASSRNLAVQETQYF TGTGCCAGCAGCCGAAACCTAGCGGTGCAAGAGACCCAGTACTTC